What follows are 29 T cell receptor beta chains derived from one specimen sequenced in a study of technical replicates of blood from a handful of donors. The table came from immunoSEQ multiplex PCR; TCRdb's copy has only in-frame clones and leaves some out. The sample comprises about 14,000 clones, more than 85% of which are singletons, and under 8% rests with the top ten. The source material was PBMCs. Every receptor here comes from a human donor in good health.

DNA for the CDR3: TGTGCCAGCAGCTTAGACCCAGGGGCTGAAGCTTTCTTT. It specifies CASSLDPGAEAFF. The rearrangement uses TRBV7-9 and TRBJ1-1; a possible D gene is TRBD1 (6 bases). The CDR3 is 13 amino acids. Germline lookup yields CDR1 SEHNR and CDR2 FQNEAQ (reference sequence). Trimming stripped 1 base from V and 6 bases from J, with 9 bases between.

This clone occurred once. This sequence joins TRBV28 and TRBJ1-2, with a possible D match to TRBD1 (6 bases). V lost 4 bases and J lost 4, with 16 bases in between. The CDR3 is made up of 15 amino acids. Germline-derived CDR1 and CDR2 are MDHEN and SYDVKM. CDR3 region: CASSSPGGGGYGYTF. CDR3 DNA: TGTGCCAGCAGTTCTCCGGGGGGAGGGGGCTATGGCTACACCTTC.

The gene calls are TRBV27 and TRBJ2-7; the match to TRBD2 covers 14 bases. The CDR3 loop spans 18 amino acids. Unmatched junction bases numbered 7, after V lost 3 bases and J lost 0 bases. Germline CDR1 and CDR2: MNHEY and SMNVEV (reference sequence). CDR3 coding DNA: TGTGCCAGCAGTTTCGGGACTAGCGGGAGAAGGGGCTCCTACGAGCAGTACTTC. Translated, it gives CASSFGTSGRRGSYEQYF.

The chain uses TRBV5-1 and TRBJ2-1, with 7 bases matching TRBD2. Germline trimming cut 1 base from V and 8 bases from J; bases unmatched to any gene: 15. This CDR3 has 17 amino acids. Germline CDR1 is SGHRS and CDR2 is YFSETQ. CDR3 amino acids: CASSLWQTSLGFDEQFF. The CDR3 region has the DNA TGCGCCAGCAGCTTGTGGCAGACTAGCTTGGGTTTCGATGAGCAGTTCTTC.

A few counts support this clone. The CDR3 region is CAWIRGLSNYGYTF. The CDR3 DNA reads TGTGCCTGGATACGGGGTTTGTCGAACTATGGCTACACCTTC. This chain uses TRBV30 with TRBJ1-2; D is undetermined. This CDR3 spans 14 amino acids. Between the trimmed V and J ends, which lost 4 bases and 2 bases, there was a span of 14 bases. CDR1 and CDR2 (germline): GTSNPN, SVGIG (reference sequence).

The CDR3 spells CASSLMSNEQFF. For the CDR3, the DNA is TGTGCCAGCAGCTTAATGTCGAATGAGCAGTTCTTC. J is TRBJ2-1 and V is TRBV11-2; D is ambiguous. CDR1 is SGHAT, CDR2 FQNNGV, per germline. V lost 2 bases and J lost 7, with 6 bases in between. CDR3 length: 12 amino acids. The whole variable domain, filled in from reference TRBV11-2 and TRBJ2-1, reads EAGVAQSPRYKIIEKRQSVAFWCNPISGHATLYWYQQILGQGPKLLIQFQNNGVVDDSQLPKDRFSAERLKGVDSTLKIQPAKLEDSAVYLCASSLMSNEQFFGPGTRLTVL.

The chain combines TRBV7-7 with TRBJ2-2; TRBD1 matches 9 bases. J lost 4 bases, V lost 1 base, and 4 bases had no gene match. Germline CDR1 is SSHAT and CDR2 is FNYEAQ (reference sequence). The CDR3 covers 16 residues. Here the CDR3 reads CASSLVGTGFTGELFF. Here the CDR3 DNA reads TGTGCCAGCAGCTTAGTTGGGACAGGGTTCACCGGGGAGCTGTTTTTT.

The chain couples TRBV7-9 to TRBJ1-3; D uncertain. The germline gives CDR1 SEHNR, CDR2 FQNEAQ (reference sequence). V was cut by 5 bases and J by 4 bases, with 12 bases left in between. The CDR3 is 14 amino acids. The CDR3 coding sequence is TGTGCCAGCAGCCAAAACGGAGTAGGAAACACCATATATTTT. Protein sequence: CASSQNGVGNTIYF.

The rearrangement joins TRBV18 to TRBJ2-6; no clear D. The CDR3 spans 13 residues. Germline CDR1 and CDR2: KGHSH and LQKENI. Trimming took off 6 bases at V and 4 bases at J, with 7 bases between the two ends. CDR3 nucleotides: TGTGCCAGCTCCCCTTCCGGGGCCAACGTCCTGACTTTC. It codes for CASSPSGANVLTF.

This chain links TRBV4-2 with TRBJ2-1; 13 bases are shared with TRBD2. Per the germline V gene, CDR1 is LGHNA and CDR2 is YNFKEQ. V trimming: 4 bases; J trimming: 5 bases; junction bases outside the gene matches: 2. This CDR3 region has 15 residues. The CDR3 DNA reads TGTGCCAGCAGCCCGGGGACTAGCGGGGACAATGAGCAGTTCTTC. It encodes CASSPGTSGDNEQFF.

The CDR3 here is CASTLAGREQFF. Written as DNA, the CDR3 is TGTGCCAGCACCTTAGCGGGAAGGGAGCAGTTCTTC. This sequence joins TRBV6-6 and TRBJ2-1, with 8 nucleotides matching TRBD2. This CDR3 has 12 amino acids. Trimming removed 7 bases from V and 10 bases from J; junction bases left unmatched: 6. Germline values: CDR1 MNHNY, CDR2 SVGAGI (reference sequence).

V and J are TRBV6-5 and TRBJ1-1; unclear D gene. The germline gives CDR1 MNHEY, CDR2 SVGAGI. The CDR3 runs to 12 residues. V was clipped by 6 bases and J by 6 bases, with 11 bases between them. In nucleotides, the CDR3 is TGTGCCAGCAGCAGACGGGGAGCTGAAGCTTTCTTT. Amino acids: CASSRRGAEAFF.

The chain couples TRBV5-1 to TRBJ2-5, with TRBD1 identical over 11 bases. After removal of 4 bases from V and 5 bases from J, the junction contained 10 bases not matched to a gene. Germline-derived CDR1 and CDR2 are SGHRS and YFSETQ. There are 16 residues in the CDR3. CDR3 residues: CASSDGTGGLPETQYF. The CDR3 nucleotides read TGCGCCAGCAGCGACGGGACAGGGGGACTCCCGGAGACCCAGTACTTC.

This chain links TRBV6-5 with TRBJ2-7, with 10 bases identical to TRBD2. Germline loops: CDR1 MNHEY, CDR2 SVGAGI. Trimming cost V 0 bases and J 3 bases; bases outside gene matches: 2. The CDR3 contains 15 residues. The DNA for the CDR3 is TGTGCCAGCAGTTACTCGTCTAGCGGGAGCTACGAGCAGTACTTC. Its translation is CASSYSSSGSYEQYF.

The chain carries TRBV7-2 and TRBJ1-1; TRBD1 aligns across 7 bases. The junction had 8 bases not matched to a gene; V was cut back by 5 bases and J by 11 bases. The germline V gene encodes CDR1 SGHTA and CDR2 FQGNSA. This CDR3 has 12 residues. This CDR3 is CASSETGWSAFF. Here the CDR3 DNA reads TGTGCCAGCAGCGAGACAGGGTGGTCGGCTTTCTTT.

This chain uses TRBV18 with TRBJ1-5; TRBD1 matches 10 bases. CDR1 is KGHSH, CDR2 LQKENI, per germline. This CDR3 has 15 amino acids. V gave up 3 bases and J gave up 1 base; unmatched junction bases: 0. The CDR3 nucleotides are TGTGCCAGCTCACCGGGACAGGGGAGCAATCAGCCCCAGCATTTT. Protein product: CASSPGQGSNQPQHF.

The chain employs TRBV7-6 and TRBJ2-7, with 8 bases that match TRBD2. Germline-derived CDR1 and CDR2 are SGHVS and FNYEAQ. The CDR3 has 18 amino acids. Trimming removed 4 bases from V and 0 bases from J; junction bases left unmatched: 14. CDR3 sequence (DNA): TGTGCCAGCAGCTCCCGGGACGGGGGACTAGTAAGCTCCTACGAGCAGTACTTC. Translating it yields CASSSRDGGLVSSYEQYF.

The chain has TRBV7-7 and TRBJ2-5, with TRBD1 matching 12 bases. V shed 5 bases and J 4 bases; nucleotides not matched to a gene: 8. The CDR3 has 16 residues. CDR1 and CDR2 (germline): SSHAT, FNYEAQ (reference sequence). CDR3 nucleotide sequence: TGTGCCAGCAGCCAGGGGACAGGGGGCGCGGGAGAGACCCAGTACTTC. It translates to CASSQGTGGAGETQYF.

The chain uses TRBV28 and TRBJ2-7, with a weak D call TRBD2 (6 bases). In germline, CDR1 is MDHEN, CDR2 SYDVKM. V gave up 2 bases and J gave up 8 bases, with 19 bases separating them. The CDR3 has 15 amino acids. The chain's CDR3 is CASSLGLGERAKQYF. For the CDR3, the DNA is TGTGCCAGCAGTTTAGGGTTGGGAGAGCGGGCAAAGCAGTACTTC.

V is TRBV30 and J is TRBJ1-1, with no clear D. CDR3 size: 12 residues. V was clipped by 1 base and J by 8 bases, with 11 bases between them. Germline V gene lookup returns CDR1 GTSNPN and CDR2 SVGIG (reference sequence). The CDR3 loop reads CAWSDSRSEAFF. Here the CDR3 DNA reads TGTGCCTGGAGTGATAGCCGGTCCGAAGCTTTCTTT.

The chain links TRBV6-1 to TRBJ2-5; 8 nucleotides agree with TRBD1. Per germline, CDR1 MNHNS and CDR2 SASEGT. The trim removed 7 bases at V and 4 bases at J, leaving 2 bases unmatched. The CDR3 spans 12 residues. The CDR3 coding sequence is TGTGCCAGCACCACAGGGGGAGAGACCCAGTACTTC. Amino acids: CASTTGGETQYF.

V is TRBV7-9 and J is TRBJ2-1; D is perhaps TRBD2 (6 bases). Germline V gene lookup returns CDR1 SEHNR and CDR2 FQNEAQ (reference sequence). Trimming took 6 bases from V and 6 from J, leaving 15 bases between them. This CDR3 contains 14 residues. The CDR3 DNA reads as TGTGCCAGCAGTTCCCAGCCCGGGGGCAATGAGCAGTTCTTC. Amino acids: CASSSQPGGNEQFF.

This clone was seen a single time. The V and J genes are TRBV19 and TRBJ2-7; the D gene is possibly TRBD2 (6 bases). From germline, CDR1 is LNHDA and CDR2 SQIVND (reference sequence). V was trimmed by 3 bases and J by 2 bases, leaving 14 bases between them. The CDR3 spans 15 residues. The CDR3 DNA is TGTGCCAGTAGTATGTTTGGCGGGATGACCTACGAGCAGTACTTC. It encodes CASSMFGGMTYEQYF. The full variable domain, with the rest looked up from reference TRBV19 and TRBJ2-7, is DGGITQSPKYLFRKEGQNVTLSCEQNLNHDAMYWYRQDPGQGLRLIYYSQIVNDFQKGDIAEGYSVSREKKESFPLTVTSAQKNPTAFYLCASSMFGGMTYEQYFGPGTRLTVT.

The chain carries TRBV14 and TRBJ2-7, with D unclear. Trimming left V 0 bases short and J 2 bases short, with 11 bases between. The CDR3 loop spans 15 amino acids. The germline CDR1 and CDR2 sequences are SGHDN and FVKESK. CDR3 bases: TGTGCCAGCAGCCAAGACGTTGCACTACCCTACGAGCAGTACTTC. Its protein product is CASSQDVALPYEQYF.

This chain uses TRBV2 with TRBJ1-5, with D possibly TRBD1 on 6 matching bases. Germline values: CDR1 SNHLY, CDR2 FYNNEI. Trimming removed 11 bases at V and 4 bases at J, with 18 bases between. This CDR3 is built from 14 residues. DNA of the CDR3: TGTGCCCGCTCCGGGACACAAGATAATCAGCCCCAGCATTTT. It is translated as CARSGTQDNQPQHF.

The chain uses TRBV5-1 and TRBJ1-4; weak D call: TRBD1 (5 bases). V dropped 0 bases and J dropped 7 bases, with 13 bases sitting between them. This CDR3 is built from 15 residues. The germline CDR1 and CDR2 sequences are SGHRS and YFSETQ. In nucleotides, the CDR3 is TGCGCCAGCAGCTTGGATCAGGGCGGGGGTGAAAAACTGTTTTTT. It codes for CASSLDQGGGEKLFF.

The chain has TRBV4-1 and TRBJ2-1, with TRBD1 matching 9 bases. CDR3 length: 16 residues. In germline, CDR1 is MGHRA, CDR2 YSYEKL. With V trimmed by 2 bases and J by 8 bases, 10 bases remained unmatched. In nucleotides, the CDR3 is TGCGCCAGCAGCCAAACCGGGACAGGGTATAACGATGAGCAGTTCTTC. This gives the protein CASSQTGTGYNDEQFF.

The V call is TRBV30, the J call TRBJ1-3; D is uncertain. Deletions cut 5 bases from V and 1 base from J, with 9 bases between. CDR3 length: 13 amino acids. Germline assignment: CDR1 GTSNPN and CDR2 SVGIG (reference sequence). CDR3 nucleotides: TGTGCCTGGCCGGCGGGTTCTGGAAACACCATATATTTT. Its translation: CAWPAGSGNTIYF.

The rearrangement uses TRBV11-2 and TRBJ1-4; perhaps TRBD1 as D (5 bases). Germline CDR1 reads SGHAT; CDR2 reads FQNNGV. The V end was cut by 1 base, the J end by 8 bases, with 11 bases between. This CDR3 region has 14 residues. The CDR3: CASSLVQVQEKLFF. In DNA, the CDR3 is TGTGCCAGCAGCTTAGTACAGGTGCAGGAAAAACTGTTTTTT.